This T cell receptor beta chain stems from a study of T cell repertoires in cytomegalovirus infection. General observations from the study: People with CMV and the relevant HLA were identified by cumulative public TCR beta family frequency.

A note on this clonotype: Its specificity is unknown.

Germline V gene lookup returns CDR1 MGHDK and CDR2 SYGVNS. Trimming removed 5 bases from V and 5 bases from J; junction bases left unmatched: 4. The CDR3 is made up of 13 amino acids. In TCRdb, the reads were re-called with MiXCR into one record per CDR3 protein. The sample yields around 340,000 distinct CDR3 sequences, almost 30% seen once. The genes are TRBV25-1 and TRBJ2-5; 8 positions agree with TRBD1. Sample: cultured PBMCs, taken from culture after CMV antigen stimulation. This TCR derives from a human donor in good health (CMV status not recorded). Some clones in this sample may be carry-over from other donors' samples. CDR3 sequence reads: CASSQGALETQYF. CDR3 nucleotide sequence: TGTGCCAGCAGTCAGGGGGCCTTGGAGACCCAGTACTTC.